This T cell receptor beta chain was identified in a study of spatial heterogeneity in lung cancer. Study-level information: More beta-chain than alpha-chain sequences were consistently detected.

In this sample, this clonotype is medium-sized. Indicated time point: sample taken at primary tumor resection. Unsorted tumor, nontumor lung tissue or cryopreserved PBMC supplied the whole RNA. Donors were roughly 70 untreated early-stage non-small cell lung cancer patients. TCR cDNA molecules each had a unique molecular identifier. TCRdb reprocessed the 5' RACE reads with MiXCR, giving one entry per CDR3 protein. The repertoire holds fewer than 2,000 distinct CDR3 sequences, with around 7.6% as singletons. Per the germline V gene, CDR1 is SGHTA and CDR2 is FQGNSA. The CDR3 extends over 15 amino acids. Trimming shortened V by 5 bases and J by 1 base, and 13 bases separated the two germline ends.

This rearrangement joins TRBV7-2 to TRBJ2-3; maybe TRBD1 (5 bases). This TCR was sampled from a male donor with early-stage non-small cell lung cancer. This specimen consisted of normal lung tissue next to the tumor, obtained at surgery. The CDR3 loop is CASSRTSQGTDTQYF. The CDR3 region has the DNA TGTGCCAGCAGCCGAACCTCACAGGGCACAGATACGCAGTATTTT.